The T cell receptor (beta chain) described here comes from a study of cytomegalovirus exposure and HLA in healthy donors. Looking at the study overall: A previous analysis identified approximately 110 million unique TCR beta sequences derived from 180 million or so T cells. Broader study findings: Association with HLA alleles at 0.05 false discovery rate was found for roughly 17,000 TCR beta sequences in a later analysis. Presence/absence analysis assumed near-uniform sequencing depth across donors. Beyond CMV serostatus, there was no information to go on about immune exposure.

This clone was seen only a few times. Its cognate antigen is unknown. A multiplex PCR was run with 60 Vbeta primers and 13 Jbeta primers. Libraries were prepared by immunoSEQ multiplex PCR; TCRdb keeps only in-frame clonotypes and omits some of them. Of about 55,000 clones listed, 60% to 80% are singletons. Trimming at V came to 1 base and at J to 5 bases, leaving 7 bases not matched to a gene. Germline loops: CDR1 SGHNT, CDR2 YENEEA. The CDR3 covers 15 residues. The sample consisted of PBMCs. The V and J genes are TRBV11-3 and TRBJ2-5, with 7 bases identical to TRBD2. The receptor was isolated from a female donor in good health and CMV-seronegative. DNA of the CDR3: TGTGCCAGCAGCTTAGCGTCGGGGGGTGGGGAGACCCAGTACTTC. Translated, it gives CASSLASGGGETQYF.